This TCR beta chain was captured by sequencing in a study of blood T cell repertoires in COVID-19. Only in-frame clones appear in the TCRdb table, and some are missing; sequencing was by immunoSEQ multiplex PCR. The sample contains 100,000 or so clones, about 86% of which appear only once. Trimming stripped 3 bases from V and 9 bases from J, with 20 bases between. CDR3 length equals 15 residues. Germline CDR1 SEHNR, CDR2 FQNEAQ (reference sequence). Sequenced sample: peripheral blood. The receptor's source is a woman between 55 and 75 years old in a cohort sampled during active or convalescent COVID-19. The chain employs TRBV7-9 and TRBJ1-2, with D possibly being TRBD1 (6 bases). The CDR3 DNA reads as TGTGCCAGCAGCTTTTCCTTTGGACAGATCAGTAGCTACACCTTC. Amino acids: CASSFSFGQISSYTF.